What follows is one T cell receptor (beta chain) and its context. This sample was taken from a study of blood T cell repertoires in COVID-19. Study-level information: The analysed material was cDNA or gDNA that came from T cells, B-cell-depleted T cells, or PBMCs.

Original data processing: Nucleated cell counts were estimated from reference gene primer amplification. Profiling relied on immunoSEQ multiplex PCR, and the TCRdb table lists in-frame clones only, not all of them. V and J calls and clone size are those listed in that table; D and trimming were worked out from the DNA. The sample includes 70,000 to 95,000 clones, around 89% seen only once; the top ten take around 4.7%. Sequenced material: peripheral blood. The source of this sequence is a woman at least 80 years old with active COVID-19.

The CDR3 sequence is CASSKVELNEQFF. CDR3 nucleotides: TGTGCCAGCAGCAAAGTCGAACTCAATGAGCAGTTCTTC. The gene calls are TRBV21-1 and TRBJ2-1; the table's D call TRBD2 went unverified against the DNA. TRBV21-1 is flagged as a pseudogene. CDR3 length: 13 amino acids.